This T cell receptor (beta chain) stems from a study of beta chain features in type 1 diabetes listed by TCRdb under 2018. About the investigation overall: Mean age, gender distribution, total cell number and subset yield were not different between patients and healthy donors. Across all samples, almost 110 million sorted cells were examined, and cell number per subset correlated strongly with RNA yield. The study compared TCRB repertoires of sorted circulating CD4+ T cell subsets between recently diagnosed type 1 diabetes patients and matched healthy donors. Regulatory and stem cell-like memory subsets were obtained from only 8 patients and roughly 8 healthy donors, while naive and central memory subsets were obtained from all 30 or so donors.

Each donor gave one peripheral blood draw, averaging approximately 120 mL, which was collected into heparinised tubes. Naive, central memory, regulatory and stem cell-like memory CD4+ T cells were sorted on a BD FACSAria II using a panel including CD45RO, CCR7, CD25, CD127, CD95 and CD27. Purity was above 98% for every sorted population. PBMCs were isolated immediately by Lymphoprep density gradient centrifugation and stained directly without culture. Samples were stained and sorted in pairs, with one healthy donor and one patient per experiment, so that batch effects were minimized. V loses 2 bases of germline sequence and J loses 11 bases, and the interval between the two ends is 19 bases. CDR1 MNHNY and CDR2 SVGAGI are derived from the germline V gene (reference sequence). There are 16 amino acids in the CDR3, from cysteine to phenylalanine inclusive. CDR3 DNA only is kept here, 48 bases in frame from base 1.

The entire amount of isolated RNA was reverse transcribed using the High Capacity cDNA Reverse Transcription Kit, so the sequenced TCRB transcripts were expressed ones. Naive, central memory and regulatory T cell samples underwent deep immunoSEQ sequencing, averaging approximately 3.3 million total reads per sample. Sorted cells were lysed in RLT buffer and RNA was extracted with DNase-treated RNeasy Micro or Mini kits, depending on cell number. To prevent cross-contamination, every cell subset was processed on its own, while patient and healthy donor samples were processed together. The immunoSEQ multiplex PCR was used to amplify TCRB sequences from cDNA, generating 87-bp fragments that spanned the CDR3 region. Sequencing of the amplicons was done on the Illumina HiSeq platform. Processing in the source paper ran as follows. Synthetic template baselines were used to correct PCR bias computationally, reads within Hamming distance 2 were collapsed, and singletons that could not be merged were discarded. Reads were aligned against IMGT to assign V, D and J genes, CDR3 length and insertions or deletions at six rearrangement sites. Clonotype counts were normalized to sorted cell number within each subset before computing true diversity and Gini coefficients with the tcR R package. Repertoire sharing was quantified using the overlap coefficient calculated on TCRB nucleotide sequences. TCRdb retrieved this table from immuneACCESS and kept in-frame rearrangements only. Not all clones are present; in checked studies, unresolved V genes account for under half, and no reason is known for the remainder. The V and J calls and clone size are taken from that table; D and trimming were inferred from the DNA. The sample table contains several thousand clones; only one count was recorded for under 85% of them. The ten most abundant clones make up around 2.2% of the sample.

On this clone itself: Its antigen specificity is not known. No qualities accompany the bases; no much larger clone lies one base away.

Overall results and qualifications from the work: The naive, central memory and regulatory TCRB repertoires appeared to resemble one another more closely among patients than among healthy donors. At VDJ recombination sites, type 1 diabetes patients had fewer insertions and more deleted nucleotides, which implies abnormalities in thymic rearrangement. In all four CD4+ subsets, TCRB CDR3 length was moderately but significantly shorter in type 1 diabetes patients. Because cDNA was sequenced instead of genomic DNA, highly expressing activated cells could be over-represented, though the groups showed no difference in activation or CD3 levels. Because the HLA sub-analyses included only small numbers of individuals, any influence of HLA type on TCRB rearrangement was left unresolved. PCR may preferentially amplify shorter templates, but because patient and control samples were amplified and corrected together, any resulting skew would affect both groups equally.

The sequencing sample was made of Tregs from blood. According to the study, the label for this sample's cell subset or site signals: regulatory CD4+ T cells. The origin of this receptor is a young man in good health. The chain is made from TRBV6-6 and TRBJ1-6, and possibly TRBD1, on 6 matching bases. The CDR3 region has the sequence CASSYGGGQTFPPLHF. The bases read TGTGCCAGCAGTTACGGGGGGGGACAAACTTTTCCACCCCTCCACTTT.